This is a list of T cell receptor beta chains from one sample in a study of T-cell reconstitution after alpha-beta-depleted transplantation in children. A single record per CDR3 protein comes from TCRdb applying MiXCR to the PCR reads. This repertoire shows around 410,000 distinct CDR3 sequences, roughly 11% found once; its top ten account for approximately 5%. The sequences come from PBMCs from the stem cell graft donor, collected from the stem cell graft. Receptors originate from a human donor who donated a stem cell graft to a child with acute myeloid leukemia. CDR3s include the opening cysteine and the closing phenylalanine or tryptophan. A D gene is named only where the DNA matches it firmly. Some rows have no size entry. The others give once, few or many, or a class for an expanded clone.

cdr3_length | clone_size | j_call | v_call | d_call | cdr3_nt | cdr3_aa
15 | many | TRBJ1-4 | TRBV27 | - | TGTGCCAGCAGTTTGCGGGGCACGGCTAATGAAAAACTGTTTTTT | CASSLRGTANEKLFF
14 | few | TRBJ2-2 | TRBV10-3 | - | TGTGCCATCAGTATGGACCTTAACACCGGGGAGCTGTTTTTT | CAISMDLNTGELFF
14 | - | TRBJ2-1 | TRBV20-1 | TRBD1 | TGCAGTGCTGTACGGGACAGGGGATACAATGAGCAGTTCTTC | CSAVRDRGYNEQFF
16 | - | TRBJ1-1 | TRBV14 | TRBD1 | TGTGCCAGCAGCCAAGTTAGGGGGCGAATTGACACTGAAGCTTTCTTT | CASSQVRGRIDTEAFF
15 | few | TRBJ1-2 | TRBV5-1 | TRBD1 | TGCGCCAGCAGCTTGATATCCCCACAGGGGAGTGGCTACACCTTC | CASSLISPQGSGYTF
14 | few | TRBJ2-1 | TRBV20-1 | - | TGCAGTGCTAGAGCGGGACTTGTACTCAATGAGCAGTTCTTC | CSARAGLVLNEQFF
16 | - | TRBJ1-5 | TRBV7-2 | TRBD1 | TGTGCCAGCAGCTTAATGGGACAGGGGGGTTTCGAGCCCCAGCATTTT | CASSLMGQGGFEPQHF
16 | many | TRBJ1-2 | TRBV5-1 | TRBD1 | TGCGCCAGCAGGGCCGGGACAGGGGCCCTACAGGATGGCTACACCTTC | CASRAGTGALQDGYTF
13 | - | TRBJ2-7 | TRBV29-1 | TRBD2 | TGCAGCGTTGACTTCGGGAGGGACTACGAGCAGTACTTC | CSVDFGRDYEQYF
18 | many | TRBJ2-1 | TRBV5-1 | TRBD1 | TGCGCCAGCAGCTTGGAGGGACAGGGGGCTAGCTCCTACAATGAGCAGTTCTTC | CASSLEGQGASSYNEQFF
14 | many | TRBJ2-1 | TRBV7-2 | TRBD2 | TGTGCCAGCAGCTCGGGACTAGCGGGCGTTGAGCAGTTCTTC | CASSSGLAGVEQFF
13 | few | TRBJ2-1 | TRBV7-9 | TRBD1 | TGTGCCAGCAGCTTAAGGGGGGGGGACAGGGTGTTCTTC | CASSLRGGDRVFF
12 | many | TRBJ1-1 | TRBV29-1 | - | TGCAGCGTGGGGGAAAGGAACACTGAAGCTTTCTTT | CSVGERNTEAFF
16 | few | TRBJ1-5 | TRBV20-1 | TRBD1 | TGCAGTGCTAGAGATGCATCCCTCAGGGGGAGACAGCCCCAGCATTTT | CSARDASLRGRQPQHF
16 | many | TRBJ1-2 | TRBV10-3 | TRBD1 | TGTGCCATCAGTGAGTCCGGGACAGGGTTGACCTATGGCTACACCTTC | CAISESGTGLTYGYTF
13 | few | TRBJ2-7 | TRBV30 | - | TGTGCCTGGAGTGCAGGGGGGAGCTACGAGCAGTACTTC | CAWSAGGSYEQYF
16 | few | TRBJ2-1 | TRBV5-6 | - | TGTGCCAGCAGCCTTAGACAGACCCCTCCTTACAATGAGCAGTTCTTC | CASSLRQTPPYNEQFF
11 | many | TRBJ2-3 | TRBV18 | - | TGTGCCAGCTCACCAGCTGATACGCAGTATTTT | CASSPADTQYF
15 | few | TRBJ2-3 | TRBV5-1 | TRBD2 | TGCGCCAGCAGCTTGGATCCAGGGAGGGCAGATACGCAGTATTTT | CASSLDPGRADTQYF
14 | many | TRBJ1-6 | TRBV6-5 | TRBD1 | TGTGCCAGCAGCTACACAGGGGATAATTCACCCCTCCACTTT | CASSYTGDNSPLHF
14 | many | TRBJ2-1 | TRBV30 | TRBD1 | TGTGCCTGGGCCGGGACAGGGCCCTACAATGAGCAGTTCTTC | CAWAGTGPYNEQFF
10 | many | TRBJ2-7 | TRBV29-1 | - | TGCAGCGTTGGTTCGTACGAGCAGTACTTC | CSVGSYEQYF
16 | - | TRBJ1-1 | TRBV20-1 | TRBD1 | TGCAGTGCCGACCGGTTGACAGGGACTATGGGCACTGAAGCTTTCTTT | CSADRLTGTMGTEAFF
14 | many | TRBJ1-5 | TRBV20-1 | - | TGCAGTGCTGGCCGTATTCAGAGCAATCAGCCCCAGCATTTT | CSAGRIQSNQPQHF
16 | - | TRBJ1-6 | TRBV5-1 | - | TGCGCCAGCAGCTTGTCTTCTTGGGGGAATAATTCACCCCTCCACTTT | CASSLSSWGNNSPLHF
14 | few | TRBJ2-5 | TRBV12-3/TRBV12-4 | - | TGTGCCAGCAGGACCGGGGGCCCGCAAGAGACCCAGTACTTC | CASRTGGPQETQYF
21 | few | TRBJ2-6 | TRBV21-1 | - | TGTGCCAGCAGCCTCCCCCTAGGTGAGGGACGGGGGATCTCTGGGGCCAACGTCCTGACTTTC | CASSLPLGEGRGISGANVLTF
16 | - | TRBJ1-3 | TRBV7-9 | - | TGTGCCAGCAGCTCTAACCGGGACACAACTGGAAACCCCATATATTTT | CASSSNRDTTGNPIYF
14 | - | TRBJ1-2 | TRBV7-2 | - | TGTGCCAGCAGCTTAGTCTTCGCTAACTATGGCTACACCTTC | CASSLVFANYGYTF
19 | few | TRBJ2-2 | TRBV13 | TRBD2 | TGTGCCAGCAGCGCTGACCCCGCTAGCGGGGGGGAAAACACCGGGGAGCTGTTTTTT | CASSADPASGGENTGELFF
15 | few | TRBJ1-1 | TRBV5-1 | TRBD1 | TGCGCCAGCAGCCCTGCAGGGGGTATGAACACTGAAGCTTTCTTT | CASSPAGGMNTEAFF
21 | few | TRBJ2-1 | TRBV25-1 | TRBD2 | TGTGCCAGCAGTGATCTAAGCGTTGGGACTAGCGGGAGAGCCTCCTACAATGAGCAGTTCTTC | CASSDLSVGTSGRASYNEQFF
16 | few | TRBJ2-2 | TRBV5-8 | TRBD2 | TGTGCCAGCAGCGACGGGACTAGCGGGATGATCGGGGAGCTGTTTTTT | CASSDGTSGMIGELFF
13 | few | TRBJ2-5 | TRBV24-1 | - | TGTGCCACCGCGGGTCCTAACCAAGAGACCCAGTACTTC | CATAGPNQETQYF
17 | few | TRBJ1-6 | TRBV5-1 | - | TGCGCCAGCAGCTTGTGGGGCGGCAGTGACCTCTCTTTCACCCTCCACTTT | CASSLWGGSDLSFTLHF
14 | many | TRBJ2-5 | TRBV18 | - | TGTGCCAGCTCCCCTGCCCCGGGACAAGAGACCCAGTACTTC | CASSPAPGQETQYF
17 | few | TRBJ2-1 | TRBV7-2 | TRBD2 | TGTGCCAGCAGCTTAGCTGCGGGAGGCCTCTTTTACAATGAGCAGTTCTTC | CASSLAAGGLFYNEQFF
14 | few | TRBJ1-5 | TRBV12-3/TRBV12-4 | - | TGTGCCAGCAGTTTGGGATTGAGCGGGGAGCCCCAGCATTTT | CASSLGLSGEPQHF
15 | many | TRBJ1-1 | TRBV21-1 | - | TGTGCCAGCAGCAAAGGAGGACAGAGAAACACTGAAGCTTTCTTT | CASSKGGQRNTEAFF
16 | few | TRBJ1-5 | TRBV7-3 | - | TGTGCCAGCAGCTTAAACGGGGGGACGGGCCCGGAGGCCCAGCATTTT | CASSLNGGTGPEAQHF
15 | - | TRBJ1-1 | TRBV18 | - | TGTGCCAGCTCACCACAACACAGTTTGAACACTGAAGCTTTCTTT | CASSPQHSLNTEAFF
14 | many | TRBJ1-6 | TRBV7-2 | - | TGTGCCAGCAGCTCCAGACAGTATAATTCACCCCTCCACTTT | CASSSRQYNSPLHF
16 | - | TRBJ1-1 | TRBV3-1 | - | TGTGCCAGCAGCCCGGGGGGAGGGTACTCGAACACTGAAGCTTTCTTT | CASSPGGGYSNTEAFF
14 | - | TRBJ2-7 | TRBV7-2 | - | TGTGCCAGCAGTTTGGGGGATCCTTTGGTCGAGCAGTACTTC | CASSLGDPLVEQYF
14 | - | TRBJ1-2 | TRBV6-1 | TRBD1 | TGTGCCAGCAGTCAAGGACAGGGGAAGGGTGGCTACACCTTC | CASSQGQGKGGYTF
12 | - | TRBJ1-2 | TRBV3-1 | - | TGTGCCAGCAGCTCAAACAGATATGGCTACACCTTC | CASSSNRYGYTF